This T cell receptor (beta chain) stems from a study of OX40 agonist ivuxolimab in advanced cancers. About the research overall: Dose-escalation cases comprised hepatocellular carcinoma, melanoma, renal cell or head and neck cancer.

CDR3 size: 14 residues. The V end was cut by 7 bases, the J end by 5 bases, with 16 bases between. Germline V gene data show CDR1 as SGHTA and CDR2 as FQGNSA. Only in-frame clones appear in the TCRdb table, and some are missing; sequencing was by immunoSEQ multiplex PCR. Here the sample spans about 70,000 clones, around 80% being singletons. The input for sequencing was CD4+ or CD8+ T cells sorted from blood, taken in a trial of the OX40 agonist ivuxolimab. The chain joins TRBV7-2 to TRBJ2-3; D is possibly TRBD2 (6 bases). The clonotype originates from an adult with an advanced solid tumor such as melanoma, head and neck, liver or kidney cancer. The CDR3 region is CASTRKHGGDTQYF. The CDR3 DNA follows: TGTGCCAGCACCCGAAAACACGGGGGAGATACGCAGTATTTT.